This TCR beta chain was retrieved from a study of blood T cell repertoires in COVID-19. Study in general: Specimens from acute and convalescent COVID-19 originated in the United States, Italy and Spain. Nucleic acid was either cDNA or gDNA, and it came from T cells, B-cell-depleted T cells, or PBMCs.

How the authors handled the data: For nucleated cells, counts were estimated from reference gene primer amplification. Repertoires were generated with immunoSEQ multiplex PCR, while TCRdb's copy carries only in-frame clones and drops some. The DNA gave D and trimming, while V, J and clone size come from that table. The table has about 55,000 clones, about nine tenths seen once. The TCR comes from a human donor with active COVID-19. The donor label of this sample is uncertain. Sequencing was done on a sample of peripheral blood.

CDR3 DNA: TGTGCCAGCAGTGAAGTTGGAGGGGCCTACAATGAGCAGTTCTTC. This sequence encodes CASSEVGGAYNEQFF. The chain combines TRBV6-1 with TRBJ2-1; possible D gene TRBD2, 6 bases. CDR3 length equals 15 residues. The ends were cut back, 1 base at V and 2 bases at J, with 9 bases in the middle. Germline V CDR1 and CDR2: MNHNS, SASEGT.